This T cell receptor beta chain appears in the sequencing data of a study of T cell responses to AZD1222 COVID-19 vaccine. The sample holds one count of this clone. The germline CDR1 and CDR2 sequences are SGHVS and FNYEAQ. V dropped 1 base and J dropped 0; count of bases not matched to a gene: 3. The CDR3 has 16 residues. Some clones are missing from TCRdb's copy, which holds only in-frame ones; the method was immunoSEQ multiplex PCR. The table records 150,000 to 200,000 clones, about 91% of them present only once. Sequenced material: peripheral blood, taken 28 days after the second AZD1222 dose. This receptor was obtained from an adult who received the AZD1222 COVID-19 vaccine. V gene TRBV7-6 combines with J gene TRBJ1-3; 7 bases line up with TRBD1. The CDR3 loop reads CASSLGQGDSGNTIYF. CDR3 DNA: TGTGCCAGCAGCTTAGGGCAGGGGGACTCTGGAAACACCATATATTTT.